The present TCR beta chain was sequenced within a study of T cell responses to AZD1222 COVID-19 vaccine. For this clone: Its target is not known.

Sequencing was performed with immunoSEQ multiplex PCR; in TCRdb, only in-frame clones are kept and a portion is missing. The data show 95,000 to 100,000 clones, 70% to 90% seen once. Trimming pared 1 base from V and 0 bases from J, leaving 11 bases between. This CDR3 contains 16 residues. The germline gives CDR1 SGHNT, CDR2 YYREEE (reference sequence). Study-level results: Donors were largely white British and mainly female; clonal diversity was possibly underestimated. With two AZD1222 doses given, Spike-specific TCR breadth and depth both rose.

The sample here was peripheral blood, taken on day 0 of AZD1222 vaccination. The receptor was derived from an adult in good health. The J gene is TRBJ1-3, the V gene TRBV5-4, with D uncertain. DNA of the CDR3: TGTGCCAGCAGCTTGTCTCCCGGTTCCTCTGGAAACACCATATATTTT. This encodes CASSLSPGSSGNTIYF.